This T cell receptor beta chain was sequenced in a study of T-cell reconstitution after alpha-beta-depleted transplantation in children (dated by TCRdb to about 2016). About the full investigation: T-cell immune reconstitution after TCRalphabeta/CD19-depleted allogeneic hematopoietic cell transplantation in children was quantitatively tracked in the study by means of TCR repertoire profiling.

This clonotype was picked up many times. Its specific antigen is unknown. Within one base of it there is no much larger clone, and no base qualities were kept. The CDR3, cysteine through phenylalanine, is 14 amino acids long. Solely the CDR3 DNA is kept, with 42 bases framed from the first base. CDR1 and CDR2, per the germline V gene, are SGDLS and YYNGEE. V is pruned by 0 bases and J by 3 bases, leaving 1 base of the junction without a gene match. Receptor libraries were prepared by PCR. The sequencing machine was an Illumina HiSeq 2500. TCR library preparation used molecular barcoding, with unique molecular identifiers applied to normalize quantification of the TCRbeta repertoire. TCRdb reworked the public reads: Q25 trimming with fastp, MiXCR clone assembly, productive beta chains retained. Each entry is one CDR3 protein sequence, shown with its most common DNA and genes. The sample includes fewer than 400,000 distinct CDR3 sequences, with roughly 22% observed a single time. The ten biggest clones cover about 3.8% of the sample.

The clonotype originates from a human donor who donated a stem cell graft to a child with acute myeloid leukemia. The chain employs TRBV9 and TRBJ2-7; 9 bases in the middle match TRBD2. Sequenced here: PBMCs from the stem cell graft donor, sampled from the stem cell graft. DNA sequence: TGTGCCAGCAGCGTAGGTAGCGGGGGCTACGAGCAGTACTTC. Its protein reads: CASSVGSGGYEQYF.